The 2 T cell receptor beta chains below were found in one sample sequenced in a study of cytomegalovirus exposure and HLA in healthy donors. PCR involved 60 Vbeta and 13 Jbeta primers. The repertoire was sequenced with immunoSEQ multiplex PCR; TCRdb's copy has only in-frame clones and lacks some. The repertoire consists of 80,000 to 100,000 clones, with 70% to 85% occurring once and the leading ten covering more than 20%. Sequenced material: PBMCs. Every receptor here comes from a man aged 25 to 40 in good health and CMV-seropositive.

The V and J genes are TRBV25-1 and TRBJ2-7; D is uncertain. The germline CDR1 and CDR2 sequences are MGHDK and SYGVNS. The germline V and J ends were trimmed by 9 bases and 5 bases, with 8 bases remaining between them. The length of the CDR3 is 10 residues. CDR3 protein: CASVRNEQYF. CDR3 coding DNA: TGTGCCAGTGTGAGGAACGAGCAGTACTTC.

The gene calls are TRBV19 and TRBJ2-6; D remains ambiguous. This CDR3 is 14 amino acids long. V was pared by 3 bases and J by 3 bases, with 6 bases between. CDR1 and CDR2 from the germline V gene are LNHDA and SQIVND (reference sequence). CDR3 nucleotide sequence: TGTGCCAGTAGTATCCGGGTTGGGGCCAACGTCCTGACTTTC. It translates to CASSIRVGANVLTF.